The present TCR beta chain was sequenced within a study of T cells in Graves' hyperthyroidism and ophthalmopathy. For the study at large: Peripheral blood draws took place at initial diagnosis, ahead of any treatment.

General study points: The blood repertoire included most of the expanded thyroid clonotypes above 0.001. A model of 13 V-J features distinguished ophthalmopathy from stable hyperthyroidism.

The source material, RNA transcripts, was used to amplify TCR beta CDR3 regions. The HTBI primer set served for first-round RT-PCR of the TCR CDR3. MiXCR, run by TCRdb on the multiplex PCR reads, gives a single entry per CDR3 protein. Here the sample spans nearly 600,000 distinct CDR3 sequences, approximately 15% being singletons. Clinicians diagnosed patients from clinical symptoms, serum thyroxine and TRAb, thyroid ultrasound and orbital computed tomography. This clonotype showed up just a few times. Its antigen is not identified. This CDR3 contains 16 residues. Germline V gives CDR1 MNHNS, CDR2 SASEGT. V dropped 10 bases and J dropped 0 bases, with 22 bases sitting between them.

This chain uses TRBV6-1 with TRBJ2-7; no reliable D call. Sequenced: blood. This TCR was sampled from a woman aged 18-29 years with Graves' ophthalmopathy. The CDR3 protein is CATADPNHQSSYEQYF. CDR3 bases: TGTGCCACCGCAGACCCTAACCATCAAAGCTCCTACGAGCAGTACTTC.